This T cell receptor (beta chain) comes out of a study of cytomegalovirus exposure and HLA in healthy donors. Whole-study context: Earlier work reported 100 million to 130 million unique TCR beta sequences from 150 million to 200 million T cells. Findings of the study overall: Previous analysis showed most TCR beta V segments were productive about 87% or about 30% of the time.

Germline V lookup: CDR1 SEHNR, CDR2 FQNEAQ (reference sequence). The CDR3 loop spans 15 amino acids. Unmatched junction bases numbered 7, after V lost 7 bases and J lost 1 base. With regard to this clone: The antigen is unknown.

Primers: 60 Vbeta forward and 13 Jbeta reverse. Sequencing used immunoSEQ multiplex PCR; TCRdb keeps in-frame clones, though not all of them. The table includes over 150,000 clones, around 88% detected once. The V gene is TRBV7-9, the J gene TRBJ2-5, with TRBD2 matching over 9 bases. This sequence originates from a woman in her 30s in good health and CMV-seronegative. The sample was PBMCs. The CDR3, as DNA: TGTGCCAGCACCCGCCCAGCGGGGGGCCAAGAGACCCAGTACTTC. Protein sequence: CASTRPAGGQETQYF. Variable domain in full (rest from reference TRBV7-9 and TRBJ2-5): DTGVSQNPRHKITKRGQNVTFRCDPISEHNRLYWYRQTLGQGPEFLTYFQNEAQLEKSRLLSDRFSAERPKGSFSTLEIQRTEQGDSAMYLCASTRPAGGQETQYFGPGTRLLVL.